These 24 T cell receptor beta chains share one sample of origin, sequenced in a study of vaccination effects on CD4 cells after COVID-19. The protocol was immunoSEQ multiplex PCR, while the TCRdb copy is restricted to in-frame clones and leaves out a portion. This table has tens of thousands of clones, about 69% appearing once. No antigen is known for these receptors. Antigen-specific CD4+ T cell clonotypes were called by their expansion after viral peptide-pool culture in ViraFEST. Having been cultured for roughly 10 days, the cells underwent CD4+ T cell isolation. This individual tested PCR-positive for SARS-CoV-2 infection between March and December 2020. The sample was CD4+ T cells from PBMCs cultured with a peptide pool, taken before COVID-19 vaccination. Receptors originate from a human donor who had a prior SARS-CoV-2 infection.

The V and J genes are TRBV19 and TRBJ2-2; D assignment may be TRBD1 or TRBD2 (5 bases each). This CDR3 is built from 17 residues. Germline V CDR1 and CDR2: LNHDA, SQIVND (reference sequence). V was shortened by 6 bases and J by 6 bases, with 23 bases between the two germline ends. CDR3 DNA: TGTGCCAGTAGGGCGGGTTCGGCGCAGGGTCGTTCCGGGGAGCTGTTTTTT. Encoded protein: CASRAGSAQGRSGELFF.

The chain uses TRBV2 and TRBJ1-2; D is unclear. There are 13 residues in the CDR3. CDR1 is SNHLY, CDR2 FYNNEI, per germline. Trimming removed 7 bases from V and 7 bases from J, with 16 bases in between. The CDR3 nucleotides read TGTGCCAGCAAGGCGGCACAGTTTGCTGGCTACACCTTC. It is translated as CASKAAQFAGYTF.

The genes are TRBV6-2 or TRBV6-3 and TRBJ1-2; D might be TRBD1 (5 bases). Germline values: CDR1 MNHEY, CDR2 SVGEGT. The CDR3 has 14 amino acids. V was shortened by 5 bases and J by 8 bases, with 18 bases between the two germline ends. The CDR3 spells CASSSRDPAGGYTF. The CDR3 DNA reads TGTGCCAGCAGTAGCCGGGACCCGGCGGGCGGCTACACCTTC.

The chain carries TRBV18 and TRBJ2-2; D remains unclear. The CDR3 sequence is 17 residues long. Looked up from germline, CDR1 is KGHSH and CDR2 is LQKENI. The V gene lost 6 bases and the J gene lost 0 bases, with 17 bases spanning the gap. The DNA for the CDR3 is TGTGCCAGCTCCCCATTCCGAGACGGGTCGAACACCGGGGAGCTGTTTTTT. Residues: CASSPFRDGSNTGELFF.

The J gene is TRBJ2-6, the V gene TRBV2; D not resolved. The CDR3 runs 14 residues. V was shortened by 4 bases and J by 2 bases, with 6 bases between the two germline ends. The V gene's germline CDR1 is SNHLY and CDR2 FYNNEI. The CDR3 is CASSVATGANVLTF. The CDR3 region has the DNA TGTGCCAGCAGTGTAGCAACTGGGGCCAACGTCCTGACTTTC.

V usage is TRBV7-9 and J usage is TRBJ2-1, with D tentatively TRBD1 (6 bases). V was shortened by 7 bases and J by 8 bases, with 24 bases between the two germline ends. The CDR3 spans 16 residues. Germline V gene lookup returns CDR1 SEHNR and CDR2 FQNEAQ (reference sequence). The CDR3 DNA reads TGTGCCAGCACCGACCTTGGGGGCCTCTCGGAAGATGAGCAGTTCTTC. Translation gives CASTDLGGLSEDEQFF.

This clone was detected once. The chain links TRBV6-5 to TRBJ2-3; D not resolved. This CDR3 region has 15 residues. In germline, CDR1 is MNHEY, CDR2 SVGAGI. The germline V and J ends were trimmed by 8 bases and 3 bases, with 18 bases remaining between them. The CDR3 sequence is CASVRSPAITDTQYF. For the CDR3, the DNA is TGTGCCAGCGTACGATCGCCGGCCATAACAGATACGCAGTATTTT.

This clone was recorded a few times. This chain joins TRBV7-9 and TRBJ1-2; D gene unclear. The CDR3 is 13 amino acids. CDR1 is SEHNR and CDR2 is FQNEAQ in the germline V gene (reference sequence). The V gene lost 2 bases and the J gene lost 2 bases, with 6 bases spanning the gap. The CDR3 coding sequence is TGTGCCAGCAGCTTAATAGGGAACTATGGCTACACCTTC. The encoded protein is CASSLIGNYGYTF.

The rearrangement uses TRBV29-1 and TRBJ2-7, with D tentatively TRBD1 or TRBD2 (6 bases each). Germline V gives CDR1 SQVTM, CDR2 ANQGSEA. Trimming shortened V by 5 bases and J by 3 bases, and 14 bases separated the two germline ends. The CDR3 has 13 amino acids. The CDR3 bases are TGCAGCGTTCGAAGAGGGGGGTTCTACGAGCAGTACTTC. Translating it yields CSVRRGGFYEQYF.

This chain joins TRBV4-2 and TRBJ2-7; 11 nucleotides agree with TRBD2. This CDR3 region has 15 residues. V was pared by 0 bases and J by 7 bases, with 5 bases of the junction left unmatched. CDR1 and CDR2 (germline): LGHNA, YNFKEQ. The CDR3 nucleotides are TGTGCCAGCAGCCAAGAAACTAGCGGGAGTCGGGAGCAGTACTTC. Translating it yields CASSQETSGSREQYF.

The chain joins TRBV5-1 to TRBJ2-2; D is ambiguous. Germline CDR1 and CDR2: SGHRS and YFSETQ. V gave up 1 base and J gave up 1 base, with 8 bases separating them. The CDR3 totals 15 residues. The CDR3 reads CASSLSRRNTGELFF. The CDR3 DNA sequence: TGCGCCAGCAGCTTGTCCCGGCGGAACACCGGGGAGCTGTTTTTT.

The rearrangement links TRBV7-2 to TRBJ2-5; D is unresolved. V gave up 1 base and J gave up 3 bases, with 9 bases separating them. Per the germline V gene, CDR1 is SGHTA and CDR2 is FQGNSA. The CDR3 extends over 14 amino acids. In nucleotides, the CDR3 is TGTGCCAGCAGCTTAGTGGCAGCCGAAGAGACCCAGTACTTC. It translates to CASSLVAAEETQYF.

This clone was recorded a few times. The chain employs TRBV5-1 and TRBJ2-3; TRBD2 matches 11 bases. V lost 4 bases and J lost 4; bases outside the gene matches: 5. Germline CDR1 is SGHRS and CDR2 is YFSETQ. This CDR3 is 15 amino acids long. CDR3 bases: TGCGCCAGCAGCGGCATAGCGGGGGGGCCAGATACGCAGTATTTT. Amino acids: CASSGIAGGPDTQYF.

This chain connects TRBV4-1 to TRBJ2-7; 11 bases agree with TRBD2. After removal of 0 bases from V and 3 bases from J, the junction contained 4 bases not matched to a gene. The CDR3 covers 16 residues. Germline V gene sequence: CDR1 MGHRA, CDR2 YSYEKL. In DNA, the CDR3 is TGCGCCAGCAGCCAAGATCGGACTAGCGGGTACTACGAGCAGTACTTC. It translates to CASSQDRTSGYYEQYF.

J is TRBJ1-1 and V is TRBV6-5; D gene uncertain. The CDR3 spans 12 residues. V shed 2 bases and J shed 4 bases, with 5 bases lying between them. Germline V gene data show CDR1 as MNHEY and CDR2 as SVGAGI. The chain's CDR3 is CASSYAGTEAFF. CDR3 sequence (DNA): TGTGCCAGCAGTTACGCGGGCACTGAAGCTTTCTTT.

The chain uses TRBV7-9 and TRBJ2-5; the D gene is possibly TRBD1 (6 bases). This CDR3 has 14 amino acids. Trimming shortened V by 3 bases and J by 0 bases, and 8 bases separated the two germline ends. Germline values: CDR1 SEHNR, CDR2 FQNEAQ (reference sequence). The CDR3 DNA follows: TGTGCCAGCAGCTTTACAGGGTACCAAGAGACCCAGTACTTC. The encoded protein is CASSFTGYQETQYF.

V gene TRBV10-3 combines with J gene TRBJ2-5, with D perhaps being TRBD1 or TRBD2 (5 bases each). The germline V gene has CDR1 ENHRY and CDR2 SYGVKD. V was clipped by 8 bases and J by 5 bases, with 15 bases between them. This CDR3 has 13 residues. In DNA form, the CDR3 reads TGTGCCATCTCGGGGCGGGTCAGGGAGACCCAGTACTTC. It specifies CAISGRVRETQYF.

This chain links TRBV20-1 with TRBJ1-4; D perhaps matches TRBD1 (5 bases). The CDR3 runs to 14 residues. The germline CDR1 and CDR2 sequences are DFQATT and SNEGSKA (reference sequence). V lost 4 bases to trimming and J lost 1 base, with 10 bases between them. The CDR3 region is CSATDSVTNEKLFF. The DNA for the CDR3 is TGCAGTGCTACTGACAGTGTAACTAATGAAAAACTGTTTTTT.

This rearrangement joins TRBV6-4 to TRBJ2-7; D unresolved. V lost 6 bases to trimming and J lost 1 base, with 10 bases between them. This CDR3 is 13 amino acids long. CDR1 and CDR2 (germline): MRHNA, SNTAGT. The DNA for the CDR3 is TGTGCCAGCAGAGATCAGAGATCCTACGAGCAGTACTTC. This translates into CASRDQRSYEQYF.

In this sample, this clone turned up a few times. The chain has TRBV14 and TRBJ2-5; the match to TRBD2 covers 7 bases. Trimming removed 5 bases from V and 4 bases from J; junction bases left unmatched: 7. Germline V gene sequence: CDR1 SGHDN, CDR2 FVKESK. The CDR3 contains 14 residues. The CDR3 spells CASSTRGFGETQYF. CDR3 sequence (DNA): TGTGCCAGCAGCACGCGGGGGTTCGGAGAGACCCAGTACTTC.

The J gene is TRBJ2-7, the V gene TRBV10-3, with D possibly matching TRBD1 (6 bases). The CDR3 is 14 amino acids. V lost 10 bases to trimming and J lost 2 bases, with 18 bases between them. Germline CDR1 and CDR2: ENHRY and SYGVKD. In DNA form, the CDR3 reads TGTGCCACCCAGGGGCAGCTGTCCGCCTACGAGCAGTACTTC. Translated, it gives CATQGQLSAYEQYF.

This clone has a single count. The chain joins TRBV5-6 to TRBJ2-1; 7 bases are shared with TRBD2. This CDR3 comprises 13 residues. The V and J ends lost 4 bases and 12 bases, in that order; junction bases with no gene match: 10. From germline, CDR1 is SGHDT and CDR2 YYEEEE. Here the CDR3 DNA reads TGTGCCAGCAGCGTCCGGGACTACAGGCTGCAGTTCTTC. It specifies CASSVRDYRLQFF.

V usage is TRBV4-3 and J usage is TRBJ2-1; 7 bases are shared with TRBD1. This CDR3 is 18 amino acids long. V lost 1 base to trimming and J lost 1 base; unmatched junction nucleotides: 10. Germline V gives CDR1 LGHNA, CDR2 YSLEER. The CDR3 bases are TGCGCCAGCAGCCAAGGACGTCTAGGGACAGTATCCTACAATGAGCAGTTCTTC. Residues: CASSQGRLGTVSYNEQFF.

The chain joins TRBV5-1 to TRBJ2-1, with D tentatively TRBD2 (7 bases). V was cut by 0 bases and J by 5 bases, with 9 bases left in between. Looked up from germline, CDR1 is SGHRS and CDR2 is YFSETQ. This CDR3 comprises 14 residues. The CDR3 DNA follows: TGCGCCAGCAGCTTGGGAGGGGGGGACAATGAGCAGTTCTTC. Amino acid sequence: CASSLGGGDNEQFF.